The TCR beta chain under discussion was sequenced for a study of blood T cell repertoires in COVID-19. Study-wide background: The samples span acute and convalescent COVID-19 from the United States, Italy and Spain. Sample material is recorded as cDNA or gDNA derived from T cells, B-cell-depleted T cells, or PBMCs.

Sequencing used immunoSEQ multiplex PCR; TCRdb keeps in-frame clones, though not all of them. The sample yields 250,000 to 400,000 clones, 89% seen once. Assignment of participants to cohorts was predicated upon participant-reported clinical history. Each recovered donor of Cohort 3 presented with two negative PCRs, clearance, or symptom resolution. CDR3 length equals 14 residues. Germline V gene sequence: CDR1 WNHNN, CDR2 SYGVQD (reference sequence). The trim removed 7 bases at V and 4 bases at J, leaving 6 bases unmatched. This clone was counted between two and nine times. This clonotype was sampled from a man aged 55 to 70 who had recovered from COVID-19. Specimen: PBMCs or T cells enriched from blood (not recorded which). This chain uses TRBV10-1 with TRBJ2-7; TRBD1 matches 11 bases. The CDR3 is CASNHRDRGYEQYF. In DNA form, the CDR3 reads TGCGCCAGCAACCACCGGGACAGGGGGTACGAGCAGTACTTC.